This passage covers 23 T cell receptor beta chains from one sample sequenced in a study of response to subunit inactivated influenza vaccine. MiXCR was run by TCRdb on the RT-PCR reads, yielding one entry per CDR3 protein. The data contain 500,000 to 650,000 distinct CDR3 sequences, 6.5% to 8% of them seen just once; the ten biggest clones take up roughly 13%. Specimen: PBMCs from blood, collected less than 30 months after vaccination. Receptors originate from a man in his fifties or sixties who received an inactivated influenza vaccine.

A few counts support this clonotype. The chain joins TRBV6-1 to TRBJ2-1; 9 bases are shared with TRBD2. Germline V CDR1 and CDR2: MNHNS, SASEGT. CDR3 length: 13 residues. V trimming: 4 bases; J trimming: 9 bases; junction bases outside the gene matches: 4. The CDR3 here is CASSVAGGFEQFF. The CDR3 region has the DNA TGTGCCAGCAGTGTGGCGGGGGGGTTTGAGCAGTTCTTC.

In its sample, this clonotype was seen many times. V gene TRBV4-2 combines with J gene TRBJ2-7; D is unclear. This CDR3 is 16 amino acids long. The V and J ends lost 1 base and 2 bases respectively, with 15 bases between them. Per the germline V gene, CDR1 is LGHNA and CDR2 is YNFKEQ. The CDR3 region is CASSQVGTSGAYEQYF. The CDR3 DNA is TGTGCCAGCAGCCAAGTCGGCACGTCAGGCGCCTACGAGCAGTACTTC.

The chain carries TRBV12-3 or TRBV12-4 and TRBJ2-7; TRBD1 matches 11 bases. The CDR3 has 15 residues. V lost 6 bases to trimming and J lost 3 bases; unmatched junction nucleotides: 7. DNA for the CDR3: TGTGCCAGCAGAAAAGGACAGGGGGCCGTCTACGAGCAGTACTTC. Protein product: CASRKGQGAVYEQYF.

The rearrangement uses TRBV3-1 and TRBJ2-1; 7 bases line up with TRBD2. CDR3 length: 14 amino acids. Looked up from germline, CDR1 is LGHDT and CDR2 is YNNKEL (reference sequence). Trimming took 1 base from V and 8 from J; bases not matched to a gene: 5. CDR3 in amino acids: CASSQGGLVHEQFF. The DNA for the CDR3 is TGTGCCAGCAGCCAAGGAGGACTAGTTCATGAGCAGTTCTTC.

This clonotype was recorded many times. The chain couples TRBV12-3 or TRBV12-4 to TRBJ2-6; D remains ambiguous. Trimming took off 6 bases at V and 4 bases at J, with 7 bases between the two ends. The CDR3 has 13 residues. CDR3 residues: CASSPSGANVLTF. In DNA, the CDR3 is TGTGCCAGCAGCCCTTCGGGGGCCAACGTCCTGACTTTC.

The chain recombines TRBV6-6 with TRBJ2-7; TRBD1 or TRBD2 may be the D gene (6 bases each). The length of the CDR3 is 13 residues. Germline V lookup: CDR1 MNHNY, CDR2 SVGAGI (reference sequence). Trimming removed 5 bases from V and 4 bases from J, with 12 bases in between. The CDR3 region is CASSPGAKYEQYF. The DNA for the CDR3 is TGTGCCAGCAGTCCGGGGGCGAAGTACGAGCAGTACTTC.

This clonotype was seen only a few times. V is TRBV19 and J is TRBJ1-5, with 10 bases lining up with TRBD1. Trimming removed 9 bases from V and 5 bases from J; junction bases left unmatched: 10. This CDR3 is built from 15 residues. CDR1 and CDR2 (germline): LNHDA, SQIVND (reference sequence). The CDR3 region has the DNA TGTGCCAGCCAAATCGGGGACAGGGGTTATCAGCCCCAGCATTTT. This translates into CASQIGDRGYQPQHF.

The table lists this clonotype with many counts. V usage is TRBV24-1 and J usage is TRBJ2-1; D gene ambiguous. CDR1 is KGHDR, CDR2 SFDVKD, per germline. V gave up 4 bases and J gave up 5 bases, with 11 bases separating them. The CDR3 length is 14 residues. The CDR3 nucleotides are TGTGCCACCAGTGACGGGTTTGCCAACAATGAGCAGTTCTTC. Amino acids: CATSDGFANNEQFF.

This clonotype turned up a few times. The genes are TRBV5-1 and TRBJ2-5, with D perhaps TRBD1 (6 bases). Trimming pared 0 bases from V and 3 bases from J, leaving 9 bases between. CDR1 and CDR2 (germline): SGHRS, YFSETQ. This CDR3 comprises 14 residues. CDR3 nucleotides: TGCGCCAGCAGCTTGGGGACAGACAAAGAGACCCAGTACTTC. Protein product: CASSLGTDKETQYF.

This clonotype has ten or more counts. The V gene is TRBV11-2, the J gene TRBJ1-5, with a possible D match to TRBD1 (5 bases). The CDR3 runs 15 residues. Trimming removed 5 bases at V and 1 base at J, with 12 bases between. Germline V CDR1 and CDR2: SGHAT, FQNNGV. This chain's CDR3 is CASSQGSGSNQPQHF. The CDR3 bases are TGTGCCAGCAGCCAGGGATCCGGCAGCAATCAGCCCCAGCATTTT.

The genes are TRBV7-2 and TRBJ1-2; maybe TRBD1 (5 bases). V was trimmed by 2 bases and J by 2 bases, leaving 18 bases between them. CDR1 SGHTA and CDR2 FQGNSA come from the germline V gene. This CDR3 is built from 17 residues. This CDR3 reads CASSLTGASRANYGYTF. CDR3 bases: TGTGCCAGCAGCTTAACTGGGGCCTCCCGGGCGAACTATGGCTACACCTTC.

This clonotype was counted a few times. The chain employs TRBV21-1 and TRBJ2-1; TRBD2 is the table's D call and was not checked against the DNA. TRBV21-1 counts as a pseudogene. The CDR3 length is 18 residues. The CDR3: CASSSKSGLAGGPNEQFF. CDR3 DNA sequence: TGTGCCAGCAGCTCCAAGTCCGGACTAGCGGGGGGGCCCAATGAGCAGTTCTTC.

This clonotype was picked up a small number of times. The V call is TRBV12-3 or TRBV12-4, the J call TRBJ2-7, with 9 bases fitting TRBD1. The CDR3 loop spans 14 amino acids. V was pared by 5 bases and J by 4 bases, with 6 bases of the junction left unmatched. CDR3 nucleotides: TGTGCCAGCAGTGCCGGGACAGGGAGGTACGAGCAGTACTTC. This codes for CASSAGTGRYEQYF.

This clonotype was observed many times. CDR3 amino acids: CASSGTALSGANVLTF. CDR3 sequence (DNA): TGTGCCAGCAGTGGGACAGCCCTCTCTGGGGCCAACGTCCTGACTTTC. This chain joins TRBV28 and TRBJ2-6; 7 bases map to TRBD1. This CDR3 is 16 amino acids long. Germline V CDR1 and CDR2: MDHEN, SYDVKM. The V segment lost 5 bases and the J segment 0 bases; nucleotides outside the gene matches: 4.

V usage is TRBV6-5 and J usage is TRBJ2-7; no firm D call. V was cut by 2 bases and J by 6 bases, with 11 bases left in between. Germline V gene sequence: CDR1 MNHEY, CDR2 SVGAGI. The CDR3 sequence is 13 residues long. CDR3 residues: CASSYTYRGEQYF. CDR3 sequence (DNA): TGTGCCAGCAGTTACACGTATCGAGGCGAGCAGTACTTC.

The sample holds many counts of this clonotype. CDR3 sequence (DNA): TGTGCCAGCAGCCGTAATGGAGGAAACTACGAGCAGTACTTC. Translated, it gives CASSRNGGNYEQYF. The chain links TRBV7-2 to TRBJ2-7; D is possibly TRBD2 (5 bases). This CDR3 contains 14 residues. V was cut by 5 bases and J by 3 bases, with 14 bases left in between. CDR1 is SGHTA, CDR2 FQGNSA, per germline.

The chain combines TRBV12-3 or TRBV12-4 with TRBJ1-2; TRBD1 is a possible D gene (5 bases). The CDR3 covers 14 residues. V shed 4 bases and J shed 8 bases, with 17 bases lying between them. The CDR3 region is CASSYRDSRVGYTF. The DNA for the CDR3 is TGTGCCAGCAGTTACCGGGACTCTCGAGTCGGCTACACCTTC.

Written as DNA, the CDR3 is TGCAGCGGACAGGGGGCCATGAACACTGAAGCTTTCTTT. Translation: CSGQGAMNTEAFF. The genes are TRBV29-1 and TRBJ1-1; TRBD1 agrees at 10 bases. This CDR3 is 13 amino acids long. The germline CDR1 and CDR2 sequences are SQVTM and ANQGSEA. Losses at the gene ends were 7 bases for V and 0 bases for J; bases not matched to a gene: 2.

The V call is TRBV25-1, the J call TRBJ2-2, with D unclear. V was shortened by 6 bases and J by 5 bases, with 10 bases between the two germline ends. The CDR3 runs to 13 residues. Looked up from germline, CDR1 is MGHDK and CDR2 is SYGVNS. The CDR3 loop is CASRDAGTGELFF. The DNA of the CDR3 is TGTGCCAGCAGGGACGCCGGGACCGGGGAGCTGTTTTTT.

Many counts were recorded for this clonotype. This chain links TRBV20-1 with TRBJ2-5, with a weak D call TRBD2 (5 bases). The germline V and J ends were trimmed by 5 bases and 3 bases, with 13 bases remaining between them. The CDR3 covers 13 residues. Germline CDR1 DFQATT, CDR2 SNEGSKA (reference sequence). The CDR3 spells CSAPTSGKETQYF. DNA of the CDR3: TGCAGTGCTCCCACAAGCGGCAAAGAGACCCAGTACTTC.

This clonotype was detected many times. This sequence joins TRBV3-1 and TRBJ2-5, with a tentative D call TRBD2 (5 bases). Trimming removed 4 bases at V and 5 bases at J, with 14 bases between. The CDR3 is made up of 14 amino acids. The germline CDR1 and CDR2 sequences are LGHDT and YNNKEL (reference sequence). CDR3 region: CASSPLASRETQYF. CDR3 nucleotide sequence: TGTGCCAGCAGCCCTCTGGCTAGCCGTGAGACCCAGTACTTC.

This clonotype was detected only a few times. The chain is built from TRBV4-3 and TRBJ2-7; D uncertain. The CDR3 is made up of 14 amino acids. The V end was cut by 0 bases, the J end by 2 bases, with 8 bases between. CDR1 and CDR2 (germline): LGHNA, YSLEER. In nucleotides, the CDR3 is TGCGCCAGCAGCCAAGATCCGGATCCCTACGAGCAGTACTTC. Protein product: CASSQDPDPYEQYF.

This clonotype was observed a few times. V is TRBV7-2 and J is TRBJ2-2; 8 nucleotides align to TRBD2. The V gene's germline CDR1 is SGHTA and CDR2 FQGNSA. The CDR3 is made up of 14 amino acids. V lost 4 bases and J lost 7; bases outside the gene matches: 5. The CDR3 DNA is TGTGCCAGCAGCTCGGGACTAGTTGGCGGGGAGCTGTTTTTT. Encoded protein: CASSSGLVGGELFF.